Sequencing of this T cell receptor (beta chain) was carried out in a study of OX40 agonist ivuxolimab in advanced cancers. The CDR3 is 15 amino acids. V was pared by 3 bases and J by 3 bases, with 5 bases of the junction left unmatched. CDR1 and CDR2 from the germline V gene are PRHDT and FYEKMQ (reference sequence). TCRdb's table, derived via immunoSEQ multiplex PCR, lists solely in-frame clones and lacks some. Of tens of thousands of clones in the sample, approximately 81% were seen once. Enrollment shut out patients with autoimmune disease history or systemic immunosuppression. Whole-study findings and limits: Patients with a partial response at 0.1-3.0 mg/kg had among the lowest clonal expansion.

This clone was seen once. The antigen remains unidentified. The J gene is TRBJ2-7, the V gene TRBV13; 10 bases map to TRBD1. The receptor was derived from an adult with an advanced solid tumor such as melanoma, head and neck, liver or kidney cancer. The source was CD4+ or CD8+ T cells sorted from blood, collected in a trial of the OX40 agonist ivuxolimab. The chain's CDR3 is CASSFTGTGDYEQYF. CDR3 nucleotide sequence: TGTGCCAGCAGCTTCACAGGGACAGGGGACTACGAGCAGTACTTC.